This entry is about one T cell receptor beta chain. The antigen is unknown. Germline CDR1 and CDR2: MNHNY and SVGAGI (reference sequence). Trimming pared 2 bases from V and 5 bases from J, leaving 13 bases between. CDR3 length: 15 residues. This sample was included in a study of T-cell memory formation after mild COVID-19. Employing constant-segment primers, 5'RACE generated TCR alpha and TCR beta cDNA libraries bearing sample barcodes and UMIs. One entry per CDR3 protein results from TCRdb running MiXCR on the 5' RACE reads. Counted here are hundreds of thousands of distinct CDR3 sequences, roughly 25% occurring once; the ten biggest clones make up under 15%. Study results and limitations: Cross-reactive memory seemingly joined, as some responding clones were found in pre-infection memory. Contracting clones from day 15 to 85 showed balanced CD4/CD8; later expanders favored CD4+.

This clonotype was sampled from an adult woman who had mild COVID-19 (a few samples of this study predate the infection). Cell type and time point are not known. This chain joins TRBV6-6 and TRBJ2-1; TRBD2 is a possible D gene (6 bases). The specimen was PBMCs or a T cell subset sorted from them (not recorded which). CDR3 sequence reads: CASSYVGGVDNEQFF. In DNA, the CDR3 is TGTGCCAGCAGTTACGTCGGGGGAGTTGACAATGAGCAGTTCTTC.